This TCR beta chain was captured by sequencing in a study of blood T cell repertoires in COVID-19. Across the study: Collection of acute and convalescent COVID-19 samples took place in the United States, Italy and Spain.

CDR3 length: 12 residues. Looked up from germline, CDR1 is MNHEY and CDR2 is SVGAGI. Trimming removed 6 bases from V and 9 bases from J, with 12 bases in between. Source study methods: Amplification with reference gene primers provided the estimates of nucleated cell counts. Sequenced by immunoSEQ multiplex PCR; TCRdb stores in-frame clones only, minus some. V, J and clone size are taken as reported in that table, and D and trimming were inferred from the DNA itself. This sample yields about 150,000 clones, of which approximately 85% are seen a single time; under 0.8% belongs to the top ten. This receptor was taken from a man aged 60-69 years with COVID-19, enrolled during active disease. Sample: peripheral blood. The chain has TRBV6-5 and TRBJ2-1; D possibly corresponds to TRBD2 (6 bases). This CDR3 is CASRRLGGEQFF. CDR3 DNA sequence: TGTGCCAGCAGAAGGCTGGGGGGTGAGCAGTTCTTC.